The rows below give T cell receptor beta chains drawn from one sample of a study of cytomegalovirus exposure and HLA in healthy donors. The repertoire was sequenced with immunoSEQ multiplex PCR; TCRdb's copy has only in-frame clones and lacks some. The data hold around 140,000 clones, with 88% observed a single time. The sequenced sample consisted of PBMCs. The receptors derive from a woman in her forties in good health and CMV-seronegative. CDR3s include the opening cysteine and the closing phenylalanine or tryptophan. The order of the fields is CDR3 protein, CDR3 DNA, clone size, V gene, D gene, J gene. A D gene is named only where the DNA matches it firmly. Where a row states a size, it is once, few, many or the class of an expanded clone; other rows omit it.

CASSLSGRLNEQFF | TGTGCCAGCAGTTTGAGCGGGAGGCTCAATGAGCAGTTCTTC | . | TRBV28 | TRBD2 | TRBJ2-1
CASRTGTGNQETQYF | TGTGCCAGCAGAACCGGGACAGGAAACCAAGAGACCCAGTACTTC | . | TRBV6-6 | TRBD1 | TRBJ2-5
CSSSLGDGQGTYEQYF | TGTTCCAGCAGCCTGGGTGATGGACAGGGGACATACGAGCAGTACTTC | . | TRBV7-9 | TRBD1 | TRBJ2-7
CASRPRDIGYEQYF | TGTGCCAGCAGACCCCGGGACATTGGCTACGAGCAGTACTTC | . | TRBV6-6 | . | TRBJ2-7
CASSRTGTGYHEQYF | TGTGCCAGTAGTCGAACCGGGACAGGGTACCACGAGCAGTACTTC | . | TRBV19 | TRBD1 | TRBJ2-7
CASSLNGGASLIYNEQFF | TGTGCCAGCAGCTTAAATGGCGGGGCTAGCCTCATTTACAATGAGCAGTTCTTC | . | TRBV7-6 | . | TRBJ2-1
CSSSTLRDFYNEQFF | TGTTCCAGCAGTACGCTCCGGGACTTCTACAATGAGCAGTTCTTC | few | TRBV7-9 | . | TRBJ2-1
CASSGESSSGYTF | TGTGCCAGCAGTGGGGAGTCCAGTTCTGGCTACACCTTC | . | TRBV2 | . | TRBJ1-2
CASSSRGTDSNQPQHF | TGTGCCAGTAGTAGCCGGGGGACCGATAGCAATCAGCCCCAGCATTTT | once | TRBV19 | . | TRBJ1-5
CASSYGNSETYEQYF | TGTGCCAGCAGCTACGGGAATAGCGAAACCTACGAGCAGTACTTC | . | TRBV28 | . | TRBJ2-7
CASSEGTLKVYGYTF | TGTGCCAGCAGTGAAGGGACACTAAAGGTCTATGGCTACACCTTC | once | TRBV6-1 | . | TRBJ1-2
CASSPLTGELFF | TGTGCCAGCAGCCCCCTCACCGGGGAGCTGTTTTTT | once | TRBV11-3 | . | TRBJ2-2
CASSLNRGTNEKLFF | TGTGCCAGCAGTTTGAACAGGGGGACTAATGAAAAACTGTTTTTT | . | TRBV27 | TRBD1 | TRBJ1-4
CASWYGETQYF | TGTGCCAGCTGGTACGGAGAGACCCAGTACTTC | . | TRBV6-5 | . | TRBJ2-5
CASTRGYQETQYF | TGTGCCAGCACCAGAGGGTACCAAGAGACCCAGTACTTC | . | TRBV7-9 | . | TRBJ2-5
CASSMGPPGLAGGETQYF | TGTGCCAGCAGCATGGGGCCCCCGGGACTAGCGGGAGGAGAGACCCAGTACTTC | . | TRBV5-6 | TRBD2 | TRBJ2-5
CSATTGTGSTDTQYF | TGCAGCGCTACAACCGGGACAGGTAGCACAGATACGCAGTATTTT | once | TRBV29-1 | TRBD1 | TRBJ2-3
CASSGSVQYF | TGCGCCAGCAGTGGCAGTGTGCAGTATTTT | once | TRBV5-1 | . | TRBJ2-3